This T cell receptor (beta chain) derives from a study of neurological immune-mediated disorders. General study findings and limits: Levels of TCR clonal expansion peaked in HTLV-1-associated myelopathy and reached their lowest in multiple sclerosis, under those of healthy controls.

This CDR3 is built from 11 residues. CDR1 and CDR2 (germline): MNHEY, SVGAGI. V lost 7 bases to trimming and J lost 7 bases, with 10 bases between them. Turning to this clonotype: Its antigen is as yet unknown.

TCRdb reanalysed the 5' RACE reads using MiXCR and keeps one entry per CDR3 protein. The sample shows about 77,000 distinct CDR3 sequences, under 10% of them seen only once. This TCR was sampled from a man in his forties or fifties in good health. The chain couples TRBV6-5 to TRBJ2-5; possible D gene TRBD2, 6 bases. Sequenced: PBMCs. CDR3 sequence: CASNDGGTQYF. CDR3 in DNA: TGTGCCAGCAACGACGGGGGGACCCAGTACTTC.